This T cell receptor (beta chain) comes out of a study of T cells in Graves' hyperthyroidism and ophthalmopathy. Study-wide results and limits: Peripheral blood also featured most of the thyroid clonotypes expanded above 0.001.

This clonotype was detected ten times or more. The antigen remains unidentified. RNA transcripts were the template for amplifying TCR beta CDR3 regions. TCR CDR3 regions were first amplified by RT-PCR with HTBI primers. TCRdb recomputed calls from the multiplex PCR reads with MiXCR, one row per CDR3 protein. The data contain about 420,000 distinct CDR3 sequences, about an eighth of them seen just once; the ten biggest clones take up 5.3%. Graves' hyperthyroidism without ophthalmopathy progression within 18 months was termed stable. Lactation, pregnancy, other autoimmune disease or uncontrolled infection excluded patients. Fresh peripheral blood, more than 9 ml, yielded the PBMCs. Unmatched junction bases numbered 3, after V lost 3 bases and J lost 6 bases. The CDR3 is 15 amino acids.

This TCR was recovered from a woman under 30 with Graves' hyperthyroidism. Sample: blood. This chain links TRBV12-3 or TRBV12-4 with TRBJ2-1; 12 nucleotides match TRBD2. The CDR3 nucleotides are TGTGCCAGCAGTTTTCTAGCGGGAGGGCCCAATGAGCAGTTCTTC. This sequence encodes CASSFLAGGPNEQFF.